A single sample gave rise to the 32 T cell receptor beta chains below, sequenced in a study of blood T cells in healthy people across ages (dated by TCRdb to the mid-2010s). The method behind the library was 5' RACE. The sequencing machine was an Illumina HiSeq 2500. The second PCR ran for about 7 to 11 cycles and used a J-beta primer mix along with a sample-barcoded 5' primer. TCRdb applied fastp at Q25 and MiXCR to the public reads, then kept only in-frame beta chains. One record per CDR3 amino acid sequence lists the most common genes and DNA. The table for this sample lists about 1.4 million distinct CDR3 sequences; roughly 60% of them were counted only once. The ten largest clones take up roughly 6.3% of the sample. Sequenced sample: blood. The receptors here all came from a man between 18 and 35 years old in good health.

This chain links TRBV5-1 with TRBJ2-5; the match to TRBD2 covers 9 bases. CDR1 SGHRS and CDR2 YFSETQ come from the germline V gene. V shed 1 base, J shed 0 bases, and the junction held 4 bases outside the gene matches. This CDR3 spans 16 amino acids. The chain's CDR3 is CASSLSLAGYQETQYF. The CDR3 DNA follows: TGCGCCAGCAGCTTGAGTCTAGCGGGGTACCAAGAGACCCAGTACTTC.

The rearrangement links TRBV6-1 to TRBJ2-5; D possibly corresponds to TRBD2 (7 bases). Germline CDR1 MNHNS, CDR2 SASEGT. The CDR3 runs to 19 residues. Trimming pared 0 bases from V and 1 base from J, leaving 21 bases between. The DNA of the CDR3 is TGTGCCAGCAGTGAAGCGGAAGAGGGGGGGGCAGCGGTCCAAGAGACCCAGTACTTC. This translates into CASSEAEEGGAAVQETQYF.

V and J are TRBV4-1 and TRBJ1-5; D not resolved. CDR1 and CDR2 (germline): MGHRA, YSYEKL. Trimming stripped 0 bases from V and 5 bases from J, with 14 bases between. CDR3 length: 16 amino acids. CDR3 residues: CASSQDPGRAYQPQHF. CDR3 in DNA: TGCGCCAGCAGCCAAGATCCCGGGCGGGCCTATCAGCCCCAGCATTTT.

This chain connects TRBV27 to TRBJ2-1, with no clear D. This CDR3 contains 14 residues. The ends were cut back, 2 bases at V and 5 bases at J, with 10 bases in the middle. Germline V gene data show CDR1 as MNHEY and CDR2 as SMNVEV (reference sequence). This CDR3 reads CASSLTALNNEQFF. Here the CDR3 DNA reads TGTGCCAGCAGTTTAACGGCCCTGAACAATGAGCAGTTCTTC.

The chain employs TRBV4-3 and TRBJ2-1; 7 positions match TRBD1. The V and J ends lost 0 bases and 3 bases, in that order; junction bases with no gene match: 8. This CDR3 contains 17 residues. Germline lookup yields CDR1 LGHNA and CDR2 YSLEER. The CDR3 sequence is CASSQEIGDSGYNEQFF. The CDR3 coding sequence is TGCGCCAGCAGCCAAGAAATCGGGGACAGCGGCTACAATGAGCAGTTCTTC.

The chain uses TRBV5-1 and TRBJ2-3; D not certain. V shed 2 bases and J shed 4 bases, with 14 bases lying between them. CDR1 is SGHRS and CDR2 is YFSETQ in the germline V gene. The CDR3 totals 15 residues. CDR3 DNA sequence: TGCGCCAGCAGCTTAAGTGGAGTGTTGGCAGATACGCAGTATTTT. Protein: CASSLSGVLADTQYF.

The rearrangement uses TRBV28 and TRBJ2-7, with D possibly matching TRBD1 (6 bases). The closer fit of TRBJ2-5 to the DNA end suggests the J call may be wrong. The CDR3 runs to 13 residues. CDR1 and CDR2 from the germline V gene are MDHEN and SYDVKM. The CDR3 bases are TGTGCCAGCAGTTTGGACAGCCGGGGGACCCAGTACTTC. Protein: CASSLDSRGTQYF.

This clonotype was seen a few times. CDR3 region: CASSQDRGTEQFF. In nucleotides, the CDR3 is TGCGCCAGCAGCCAAGATCGCGGGACTGAGCAGTTCTTC. The chain employs TRBV4-3 and TRBJ2-1; TRBD2 is a possible D gene (6 bases). The CDR3 extends over 13 amino acids. Germline assignment: CDR1 LGHNA and CDR2 YSLEER. V was shortened by 0 bases and J by 9 bases, with 9 bases between the two germline ends.

This clonotype was detected once. This sequence joins TRBV2 and TRBJ1-1, with D maybe TRBD1 (5 bases). This CDR3 is built from 15 residues. Trimming took 5 bases from V and 1 from J, leaving 14 bases between them. Germline V CDR1 and CDR2: SNHLY, FYNNEI. CDR3 DNA sequence: TGTGCCAGCAGTCCAACTGAGGGGCGGAACACTGAAGCTTTCTTT. It yields the protein CASSPTEGRNTEAFF.

The chain joins TRBV20-1 to TRBJ2-3, with 12 bases aligning to TRBD2. Germline CDR1 DFQATT, CDR2 SNEGSKA (reference sequence). Trimming removed 6 bases from V and 5 bases from J; junction bases left unmatched: 12. This CDR3 contains 16 residues. Written as DNA, the CDR3 is TGCAGTGCCCAGCGTCCTAGCGGGGGGGCGTTAGATACGCAGTATTTT. This gives the protein CSAQRPSGGALDTQYF.

The chain carries TRBV28 and TRBJ1-2; maybe TRBD1 (5 bases). Germline V lookup: CDR1 MDHEN, CDR2 SYDVKM. Trimming pared 4 bases from V and 0 bases from J, leaving 15 bases between. There are 16 residues in the CDR3. In nucleotides, the CDR3 is TGTGCCAGCAGTTCTCAGACAGCTTTAGCTAACTATGGCTACACCTTC. This translates into CASSSQTALANYGYTF.

This clonotype was picked up one time. The V gene is TRBV28, the J gene TRBJ2-2; tentatively, D is TRBD1 (6 bases). The CDR3 covers 14 residues. V shed 8 bases and J shed 4 bases, with 14 bases lying between them. Germline lookup yields CDR1 MDHEN and CDR2 SYDVKM. CDR3 nucleotide sequence: TGTGCCAGCGGTGGGGGCCGTGGCACCGGGGAGCTGTTTTTT. This translates into CASGGGRGTGELFF.

This clonotype was counted once. The chain recombines TRBV29-1 with TRBJ2-5; tentatively, D is TRBD2 (5 bases). Trimming took 6 bases from V and 1 from J, leaving 18 bases between them. Germline V gene lookup returns CDR1 SQVTM and CDR2 ANQGSEA. The CDR3 sequence is 15 residues long. In DNA, the CDR3 is TGCAGCGTCCCCCCCCGGGATGGACTCCAAGAGACCCAGTACTTC. Its translation is CSVPPRDGLQETQYF.

The chain is built from TRBV20-1 and TRBJ2-7; possible D gene TRBD2, 5 bases. V gave up 1 base and J gave up 3 bases, with 16 bases separating them. CDR3 length equals 15 residues. Germline CDR1 reads DFQATT; CDR2 reads SNEGSKA (reference sequence). The CDR3 here is CSARGSGDPLYEQYF. The CDR3 DNA is TGCAGTGCTAGAGGGAGCGGCGACCCTCTCTACGAGCAGTACTTC.

At least ten counts were recorded for this clonotype. The V and J genes are TRBV20-1 and TRBJ1-2; D may be TRBD1 (5 bases). The CDR3 totals 14 residues. V was shortened by 1 base and J by 5 bases, with 14 bases between the two germline ends. CDR1 is DFQATT and CDR2 is SNEGSKA in the germline V gene (reference sequence). This chain's CDR3 is CSARVPAREYGYTF. CDR3 coding DNA: TGCAGTGCTAGAGTCCCTGCCAGGGAATATGGCTACACCTTC.

This clonotype was counted ten times or more. The rearrangement uses TRBV6-4 and TRBJ2-2; 8 bases line up with TRBD1. Germline CDR1 reads MRHNA; CDR2 reads SNTAGT. The CDR3 is 14 residues long. Losses at the gene ends were 0 bases for V and 6 bases for J; bases not matched to a gene: 0. CDR3 nucleotide sequence: TGTGCCAGCAGTGACTCGACAGGGGCCGGGGAGCTGTTTTTT. Protein: CASSDSTGAGELFF.

V and J are TRBV7-2 and TRBJ2-7; 9 bases agree with TRBD1. V shed 5 bases and J 4 bases; nucleotides not matched to a gene: 9. The CDR3 is made up of 15 amino acids. In germline, CDR1 is SGHTA, CDR2 FQGNSA. Here the CDR3 reads CASSRPPGQGYEQYF. CDR3 nucleotides: TGTGCCAGCAGCCGGCCCCCGGGACAGGGTTACGAGCAGTACTTC.

V and J are TRBV6-6 and TRBJ2-7, with D hard to call. V dropped 1 base and J dropped 5 bases, with 15 bases sitting between them. There are 15 residues in the CDR3. Per the germline V gene, CDR1 is MNHNY and CDR2 is SVGAGI (reference sequence). DNA for the CDR3: TGTGCCAGCAGTTACTTGACGCCTGGGAACAACGAGCAGTACTTC. Translation gives CASSYLTPGNNEQYF.

This clonotype was counted only a few times. This chain joins TRBV11-2 and TRBJ2-4, with D possibly called TRBD1 or TRBD2 (5 bases each). The assigned J gene may be wrong: the sequence end matches TRBJ2-7 better. Per the germline V gene, CDR1 is SGHAT and CDR2 is FQNNGV. This CDR3 has 16 residues. CDR3 DNA: TGTGCCAGCAGCTTAGGAGGGGCGGCAAATTCCCGCGAGCAGTACTTC. Translated: CASSLGGAANSREQYF.

The gene calls are TRBV6-2 or TRBV6-3 and TRBJ2-1, with D unclear. The V gene's germline CDR1 is MNHEY and CDR2 SVGEGT. V lost 8 bases to trimming and J lost 2 bases, with 13 bases between them. The CDR3 runs 14 residues. The CDR3: CASGIPGTYNEQFF. The CDR3 DNA reads as TGTGCCAGCGGAATCCCCGGAACCTACAATGAGCAGTTCTTC.

The J gene is TRBJ1-2, the V gene TRBV28, with a tentative D call TRBD1 (6 bases). V lost 11 bases and J 6 bases, leaving 13 bases between the germline ends. Germline values: CDR1 MDHEN, CDR2 SYDVKM. The CDR3 extends over 11 amino acids. The CDR3 nucleotides read TGTGCCGGGAAAGGGGGTAATGGCTACACCTTC. Translation: CAGKGGNGYTF.

The chain links TRBV29-1 to TRBJ2-5, with D possibly being TRBD1 (6 bases). V lost 1 base and J 1 base, leaving 13 bases between the germline ends. The germline CDR1 and CDR2 sequences are SQVTM and ANQGSEA. The CDR3 has 15 amino acids. The CDR3, as DNA: TGCAGCGTTGAAGGGACAGCGCAGAGCCAAGAGACCCAGTACTTC. Protein sequence: CSVEGTAQSQETQYF. Combining the CDR3 with reference TRBV29-1 and TRBJ2-5 gives the whole variable domain SAVISQKPSRDICQRGTSLTIQCQVDSQVTMMFWYRQQPGQSLTLIATANQGSEATYESGFVIDKFPISRPNLTFSTLTVSNMSPEDSSIYLCSVEGTAQSQETQYFGPGTRLLVL.

A single count supports this clonotype. A junction boundary mismatches the germline segment, possibly from a read error. The rearrangement joins TRBV25-1 to TRBJ1-2; D is uncertain. Germline V gives CDR1 MGHDK, CDR2 SYGVNS. The CDR3 length is 11 residues. The CDR3 bases are TGTGCCACATTCGCTAACTATGGCAACACCTTC. As protein: CATFANYGNTF.

The CDR3 region has the DNA TGTGCCAGCAGCGTATCAGGGTTAGCTGAAGCTTTCTTT. It encodes CASSVSGLAEAFF. The chain has TRBV9 and TRBJ1-1, with D perhaps TRBD1 (5 bases). V lost 1 base and J lost 6, with 10 bases in between. CDR1 and CDR2 (germline): SGDLS, YYNGEE. The length of the CDR3 is 13 residues.

Only one count was recorded for this clonotype. This chain uses TRBV4-1 with TRBJ2-1; TRBD2 matches at 10 bases. The CDR3 is made up of 17 amino acids. The ends lost 0 bases at V and 5 bases at J; junction bases unmatched: 7. CDR1 is MGHRA, CDR2 YSYEKL, per germline. The CDR3 loop reads CASSQDPLAGLNNEQFF. DNA for the CDR3: TGCGCCAGCAGCCAAGATCCACTAGCGGGGCTTAACAATGAGCAGTTCTTC.

This clonotype was observed a handful of times. This chain joins TRBV7-9 and TRBJ1-2; D remains ambiguous. CDR1 and CDR2 (germline): SEHNR, FQNEAQ (reference sequence). The germline V and J ends were trimmed by 6 bases and 10 bases, with 6 bases remaining between them. The CDR3 has 9 residues. CDR3 region: CASSSHYTF. The CDR3 nucleotides read TGTGCCAGCAGTAGCCACTACACCTTC.

The V and J genes are TRBV4-3 and TRBJ1-6; D possibly corresponds to TRBD1 (6 bases). Germline CDR1 LGHNA, CDR2 YSLEER. Trimming took off 0 bases at V and 3 bases at J, with 12 bases between the two ends. CDR3 length: 17 residues. Here the CDR3 reads CASSQDAGGFYNSPLHF. The CDR3 bases are TGCGCCAGCAGCCAAGATGCGGGGGGCTTCTATAATTCACCCCTCCACTTT.

This chain joins TRBV20-1 and TRBJ1-1; tentatively, D is TRBD1 (5 bases). This CDR3 comprises 17 residues. Trimming removed 0 bases at V and 3 bases at J, with 20 bases between. Germline assignment: CDR1 DFQATT and CDR2 SNEGSKA (reference sequence). The CDR3 bases are TGCAGTGCTAGAGATCTCGCTCGGGGGGGGACGGACACTGAAGCTTTCTTT. This encodes CSARDLARGGTDTEAFF.

The V call is TRBV25-1, the J call TRBJ2-1, with 13 bases lining up with TRBD2. The CDR3 has 17 residues. The germline V gene has CDR1 MGHDK and CDR2 SYGVNS. The V segment lost 0 bases and the J segment 7 bases; nucleotides outside the gene matches: 6. CDR3 coding DNA: TGTGCCAGCAGTGAATATTTACTAGCGGGGGGGAAAAATGAGCAGTTCTTC. Translating gives CASSEYLLAGGKNEQFF.

This clonotype was picked up a small number of times. The rearrangement uses TRBV27 and TRBJ2-1; 8 bases align to TRBD2. The V gene's germline CDR1 is MNHEY and CDR2 SMNVEV (reference sequence). The CDR3 length is 12 residues. V trimming: 9 bases; J trimming: 4 bases; junction bases outside the gene matches: 2. The CDR3 sequence is CASRGGYNEQFF. The CDR3 nucleotides are TGTGCCAGTCGGGGGGGGTACAATGAGCAGTTCTTC.

This clonotype was counted between two and nine times. The chain links TRBV20-1 to TRBJ2-7; 12 bases are a match to TRBD2. The germline gives CDR1 DFQATT, CDR2 SNEGSKA (reference sequence). The ends lost 2 bases at V and 2 bases at J; junction bases unmatched: 10. This CDR3 has 17 residues. Here the CDR3 DNA reads TGCAGTGCTAGAATAAGGTCTAGCGGGAGGGCAACCTACGAGCAGTACTTC. It specifies CSARIRSSGRATYEQYF.

V gene TRBV7-2 combines with J gene TRBJ1-5; D is undetermined. Germline V gene lookup returns CDR1 SGHTA and CDR2 FQGNSA. This CDR3 is 15 amino acids long. V shed 0 bases and J shed 6 bases, with 12 bases lying between them. The CDR3 DNA is TGTGCCAGCAGCTTAGCCGCGAGCCCATTTCAGCCCCAGCATTTT. This gives the protein CASSLAASPFQPQHF.